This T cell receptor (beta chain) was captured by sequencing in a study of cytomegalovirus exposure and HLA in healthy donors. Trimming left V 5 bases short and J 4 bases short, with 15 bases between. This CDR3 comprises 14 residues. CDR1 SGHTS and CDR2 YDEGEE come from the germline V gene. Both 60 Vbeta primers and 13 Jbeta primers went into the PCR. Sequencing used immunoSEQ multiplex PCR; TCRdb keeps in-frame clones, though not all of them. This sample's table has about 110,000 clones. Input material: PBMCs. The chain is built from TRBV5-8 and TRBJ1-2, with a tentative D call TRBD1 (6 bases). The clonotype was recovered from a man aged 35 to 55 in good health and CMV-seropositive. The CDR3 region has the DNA TGTGCCAGCAGTTTAGACAGGACCGCCTATGGCTACACCTTC. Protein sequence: CASSLDRTAYGYTF.